This T cell receptor (beta chain) was retrieved from a study of technical replicates of blood from several donors. Trimming took off 8 bases at V and 4 bases at J, with 15 bases between the two ends. This CDR3 is built from 13 residues. Germline V gene lookup returns CDR1 LNHDA and CDR2 SQIVND (reference sequence). The method was immunoSEQ multiplex PCR; TCRdb's version includes in-frame clones alone and lacks a portion of them. This table holds about 87,000 clones, around 95% found once. Sample: T cells isolated from PBMCs. The receptor was isolated from a human donor in good health. V usage is TRBV19 and J usage is TRBJ2-7, with TRBD2 as a possible D gene (5 bases). In DNA form, the CDR3 reads TGTGCCAGTGGACTCCAGGTGGGGTACGAGCAGTACTTC. Translation gives CASGLQVGYEQYF.